A selection of T cell receptor beta chains follows, all from one sample in a study of blood T cell repertoires in COVID-19. Sequenced by immunoSEQ multiplex PCR; TCRdb stores in-frame clones only, minus some. Of hundreds of thousands of clones in the sample, 85% to 90% were seen once. Sample: peripheral blood. Source of these receptors: a woman aged 18 to 35 with acute or convalescent COVID-19. Both conserved end residues are part of each CDR3. The order of the fields is clone size, V gene, J gene, D gene, CDR3 protein, CDR3 DNA. The D gene is left open where the match is weak. The size field is filled for only some rows; it gives once, few, many or a size class.

abundance: NA
v_gene: TRBV6-5
j_gene: TRBJ2-2
d_gene: NA
CDR3aa: CASTQNVGRGELFF
CDR3nt: TGTGCCAGCACCCAGAACGTGGGGCGAGGGGAGCTGTTTTTT

abundance: NA
v_gene: TRBV4-1
j_gene: TRBJ1-1
d_gene: NA
CDR3aa: CASSQSQGTEAFF
CDR3nt: TGCGCCAGCAGCCAATCCCAGGGTACTGAAGCTTTCTTT

abundance: NA
v_gene: TRBV21-1
j_gene: TRBJ1-4
d_gene: NA
CDR3aa: CASSRRADEKLFF
CDR3nt: TGTGCCAGCTCCCGGAGGGCGGATGAAAAACTGTTTTTT

abundance: few
v_gene: TRBV7-2
j_gene: TRBJ1-1
d_gene: NA
CDR3aa: CASSLRGGGGTEAFF
CDR3nt: TGTGCCAGCAGCCTACGCGGGGGGGGAGGAACTGAAGCTTTCTTT

abundance: once
v_gene: TRBV29-1
j_gene: TRBJ2-5
d_gene: NA
CDR3aa: CSVIQVGETQYF
CDR3nt: TGCAGCGTGATACAGGTTGGGGAGACCCAGTACTTC

abundance: NA
v_gene: TRBV9
j_gene: TRBJ2-1
d_gene: TRBD1
CDR3aa: CASTKPGTGSLGEQFF
CDR3nt: TGTGCCAGCACCAAACCAGGGACAGGGTCCCTAGGGGAGCAGTTCTTC

abundance: few
v_gene: TRBV6-6
j_gene: TRBJ2-7
d_gene: TRBD2
CDR3aa: CASSYSLLAGSYEQYF
CDR3nt: TGTGCCAGCAGTTACTCCTTACTAGCGGGGAGCTACGAGCAGTACTTC

abundance: once
v_gene: TRBV2
j_gene: TRBJ1-1
d_gene: NA
CDR3aa: CASSLGTGSEAFF
CDR3nt: TGTGCCAGCAGCCTTGGCACAGGGTCTGAAGCTTTCTTT

abundance: NA
v_gene: TRBV6-5
j_gene: TRBJ1-1
d_gene: NA
CDR3aa: CASSNRVSEAFF
CDR3nt: TGTGCCAGCAGTAACAGGGTTTCTGAAGCTTTCTTT

abundance: NA
v_gene: TRBV29-1
j_gene: TRBJ1-5
d_gene: TRBD1
CDR3aa: CSVGYSGQGNQPQHF
CDR3nt: TGCAGCGTAGGCTACTCGGGACAGGGGAATCAGCCCCAGCATTTT

abundance: NA
v_gene: TRBV18
j_gene: TRBJ1-1
d_gene: NA
CDR3aa: CASSQVIWDIDSVNTEAFF
CDR3nt: TGTGCCAGCTCGCAGGTGATTTGGGACATAGACTCCGTGAACACTGAAGCTTTCTTT

abundance: NA
v_gene: TRBV25-1
j_gene: TRBJ1-1
d_gene: NA
CDR3aa: CASSALSGNTEAFF
CDR3nt: TGTGCCAGCAGTGCTCTCTCAGGGAACACTGAAGCTTTCTTT

abundance: NA
v_gene: TRBV20-1
j_gene: TRBJ1-1
d_gene: NA
CDR3aa: CSASRGGWNTEAFF
CDR3nt: TGCAGTGCTAGTCGAGGCGGATGGAACACTGAAGCTTTCTTT

abundance: once
v_gene: TRBV10-1
j_gene: TRBJ2-7
d_gene: NA
CDR3aa: CANVWWTVKSYEQYF
CDR3nt: TGCGCCAACGTATGGTGGACAGTAAAATCCTACGAGCAGTACTTC

abundance: NA
v_gene: TRBV24-1
j_gene: TRBJ1-1
d_gene: NA
CDR3aa: CATSVKRGKNTEAFF
CDR3nt: TGTGCCACCAGTGTCAAGCGGGGGAAGAACACTGAAGCTTTCTTT

abundance: NA
v_gene: TRBV6-5
j_gene: TRBJ1-1
d_gene: TRBD1
CDR3aa: CASSYTGALGGAFF
CDR3nt: TGTGCCAGCAGTTACACAGGGGCCCTCGGAGGAGCTTTCTTT

abundance: few
v_gene: TRBV24-1
j_gene: TRBJ1-1
d_gene: NA
CDR3aa: CATSETANTEAFF
CDR3nt: TGTGCCACCAGTGAAACAGCGAACACTGAAGCTTTCTTT

abundance: NA
v_gene: TRBV7-2
j_gene: TRBJ2-7
d_gene: NA
CDR3aa: CASSLAASYEQYF
CDR3nt: TGTGCCAGCAGCTTAGCGGCTTCCTACGAGCAGTACTTC

abundance: once
v_gene: TRBV7-2
j_gene: TRBJ2-6
d_gene: NA
CDR3aa: CASSASWANVLTF
CDR3nt: TGTGCCAGCAGCGCGAGCTGGGCCAACGTCCTGACTTTC

abundance: NA
v_gene: TRBV5-1
j_gene: TRBJ2-7
d_gene: NA
CDR3aa: CASSLGQDHYEQYF
CDR3nt: TGCGCCAGCAGCTTGGGACAGGACCACTACGAGCAGTACTTC

abundance: NA
v_gene: TRBV25-1
j_gene: TRBJ1-2
d_gene: NA
CDR3aa: CASQQGGYGYTF
CDR3nt: TGTGCCAGCCAACAAGGGGGCTATGGCTACACCTTC

abundance: NA
v_gene: TRBV5-4
j_gene: TRBJ1-1
d_gene: NA
CDR3aa: CASSSSGILNTEAFF
CDR3nt: TGTGCCAGCAGCTCATCGGGGATCCTGAACACTGAAGCTTTCTTT

abundance: NA
v_gene: TRBV28
j_gene: TRBJ1-5
d_gene: TRBD1
CDR3aa: CASSTYRGRLGQPQHF
CDR3nt: TGTGCCAGCAGTACGTACAGGGGGCGCTTGGGACAGCCCCAGCATTTT

abundance: NA
v_gene: TRBV3-1/TRBV3-2
j_gene: TRBJ1-5
d_gene: TRBD1
CDR3aa: CASSGTGQGDQPQHF
CDR3nt: TGTGCCAGCAGCGGGACGGGACAGGGTGATCAGCCCCAGCATTTT

abundance: once
v_gene: TRBV9
j_gene: TRBJ1-2
d_gene: NA
CDR3aa: CASSAESTVNYGYTF
CDR3nt: TGTGCCAGCAGCGCCGAATCGACAGTTAACTATGGCTACACCTTC

abundance: NA
v_gene: TRBV6-6
j_gene: TRBJ1-2
d_gene: TRBD1
CDR3aa: CASRARTGDDYGYTF
CDR3nt: TGTGCCAGCAGAGCTAGGACAGGGGACGATTATGGCTACACCTTC

abundance: NA
v_gene: TRBV9
j_gene: TRBJ2-2
d_gene: NA
CDR3aa: CASSFPANTGELFF
CDR3nt: TGTGCCAGCAGCTTCCCAGCGAACACCGGGGAGCTGTTTTTT

abundance: NA
v_gene: TRBV19
j_gene: TRBJ1-1
d_gene: NA
CDR3aa: CASSLISTEAFF
CDR3nt: TGTGCCAGTAGTCTGATCAGCACTGAAGCTTTCTTT

abundance: NA
v_gene: TRBV7-2
j_gene: TRBJ2-3
d_gene: TRBD2
CDR3aa: CASSLGRGGGPDTQYF
CDR3nt: TGTGCCAGCAGCTTAGGGCGGGGGGGCGGCCCAGATACGCAGTATTTT

abundance: NA
v_gene: TRBV5-5
j_gene: TRBJ1-2
d_gene: TRBD1
CDR3aa: CASSLLSGTGNGYTF
CDR3nt: TGTGCCAGCAGCTTACTCTCCGGGACAGGGAATGGCTACACCTTC

abundance: once
v_gene: TRBV6-1
j_gene: TRBJ2-7
d_gene: TRBD1
CDR3aa: CASSERARGLYEQYF
CDR3nt: TGTGCCAGCAGTGAAAGGGCCAGGGGGCTCTACGAGCAGTACTTC

abundance: NA
v_gene: TRBV5-4
j_gene: TRBJ2-1
d_gene: NA
CDR3aa: CASSQSQSSYNEQFF
CDR3nt: TGTGCCAGCAGCCAGTCACAGAGCTCCTACAATGAGCAGTTCTTC

abundance: NA
v_gene: TRBV5-1
j_gene: TRBJ2-7
d_gene: TRBD1
CDR3aa: CASSRGSRGTEYEQYF
CDR3nt: TGCGCCAGCAGTCGAGGATCCAGGGGGACCGAATACGAGCAGTACTTC

abundance: NA
v_gene: TRBV5-1
j_gene: TRBJ2-3
d_gene: NA
CDR3aa: CASSLVAGTDTQYF
CDR3nt: TGCGCCAGCAGCTTGGTTGCAGGGACAGATACGCAGTATTTT

abundance: once
v_gene: TRBV24-1
j_gene: TRBJ1-2
d_gene: TRBD1
CDR3aa: CATSAAGGYGYTF
CDR3nt: TGTGCCACCAGTGCGGCAGGGGGCTATGGCTACACCTTC

abundance: NA
v_gene: TRBV7-3
j_gene: TRBJ2-1
d_gene: NA
CDR3aa: CASSPQPTDYNEQFF
CDR3nt: TGTGCCAGCAGCCCCCAACCGACAGACTACAATGAGCAGTTCTTC

abundance: NA
v_gene: TRBV2
j_gene: TRBJ1-6
d_gene: NA
CDR3aa: CASSGGRGTNSPLHF
CDR3nt: TGTGCCAGCAGTGGTGGGCGGGGTACGAATTCACCCCTCCACTTT

abundance: NA
v_gene: TRBV5-1
j_gene: TRBJ1-1
d_gene: NA
CDR3aa: CASSSGGGAFF
CDR3nt: TGCGCCAGCAGCTCCGGGGGGGGAGCTTTCTTT

abundance: NA
v_gene: TRBV19
j_gene: TRBJ1-5
d_gene: NA
CDR3aa: CASSISRAGGQPQHF
CDR3nt: TGTGCCAGTAGTATTTCCAGGGCGGGAGGGCAGCCCCAGCATTTT

abundance: NA
v_gene: TRBV11-2
j_gene: TRBJ2-2
d_gene: NA
CDR3aa: CASSLVFQGGTGELFF
CDR3nt: TGTGCCAGCAGCTTAGTCTTCCAGGGGGGCACCGGGGAGCTGTTTTTT

abundance: NA
v_gene: TRBV6-4
j_gene: TRBJ1-1
d_gene: NA
CDR3aa: CASSDSEGASQAFF
CDR3nt: TGTGCCAGCAGTGACTCCGAGGGAGCCAGTCAAGCTTTCTTT

abundance: NA
v_gene: TRBV5-1
j_gene: TRBJ1-2
d_gene: NA
CDR3aa: CASSLEVGGSYGYTF
CDR3nt: TGCGCCAGCAGCTTGGAGGTAGGGGGAAGCTATGGCTACACCTTC

abundance: NA
v_gene: TRBV4-3
j_gene: TRBJ1-2
d_gene: NA
CDR3aa: CASSQYEIGYGYTF
CDR3nt: TGCGCCAGCAGCCAATACGAGATCGGCTATGGCTACACCTTC

abundance: NA
v_gene: TRBV11-2
j_gene: TRBJ1-5
d_gene: NA
CDR3aa: CASSLGQGNQPQHF
CDR3nt: TGTGCCAGCAGCTTAGGGCAGGGGAATCAGCCCCAGCATTTT

abundance: NA
v_gene: TRBV27
j_gene: TRBJ1-5
d_gene: NA
CDR3aa: CASRHEPNQPQHF
CDR3nt: TGTGCCAGCAGACACGAACCCAATCAGCCCCAGCATTTT

abundance: NA
v_gene: TRBV4-2
j_gene: TRBJ2-3
d_gene: TRBD2
CDR3aa: CASSHVTQILAGDTDTQYF
CDR3nt: TGTGCCAGCAGCCACGTCACCCAAATACTAGCGGGGGACACAGATACGCAGTATTTT

abundance: NA
v_gene: TRBV23-1
j_gene: TRBJ1-2
d_gene: TRBD1
CDR3aa: CASSPDRGYGYTF
CDR3nt: TGCGCCAGCAGCCCGGACAGGGGGTATGGCTACACCTTC

abundance: once
v_gene: TRBV2
j_gene: TRBJ1-2
d_gene: NA
CDR3aa: CASSETEHNYGYTF
CDR3nt: TGTGCCAGCAGTGAGACAGAGCATAACTATGGCTACACCTTC

abundance: NA
v_gene: TRBV4-3
j_gene: TRBJ2-6
d_gene: TRBD2
CDR3aa: CASSQGLAGAHYSGANVLTF
CDR3nt: TGCGCCAGCAGCCAAGGGCTAGCGGGGGCCCACTACTCTGGGGCCAACGTCCTGACTTTC

abundance: NA
v_gene: TRBV10-2
j_gene: TRBJ2-1
d_gene: NA
CDR3aa: CASGRRDTYNEQFF
CDR3nt: TGCGCCAGCGGTCGACGGGACACCTACAATGAGCAGTTCTTC

abundance: NA
v_gene: TRBV18
j_gene: TRBJ1-6
d_gene: NA
CDR3aa: CASRLRIETQAPLHF
CDR3nt: TGTGCCAGCCGACTGAGGATAGAAACCCAAGCACCCCTCCACTTT

abundance: NA
v_gene: TRBV19
j_gene: TRBJ2-7
d_gene: TRBD2
CDR3aa: CASSKRGGEPSYEQYF
CDR3nt: TGTGCCAGTAGTAAACGGGGGGGGGAACCCTCCTACGAGCAGTACTTC

abundance: NA
v_gene: TRBV6-1
j_gene: TRBJ2-1
d_gene: TRBD2
CDR3aa: CASSAWRRGTYNEQFF
CDR3nt: TGTGCCAGCAGTGCGTGGAGGCGGGGGACCTACAATGAGCAGTTCTTC

abundance: NA
v_gene: TRBV6-5
j_gene: TRBJ1-5
d_gene: TRBD1
CDR3aa: CASSGQGRQPQHF
CDR3nt: TGTGCCAGCTCAGGACAGGGTCGTCAGCCCCAGCATTTT

abundance: once
v_gene: TRBV30
j_gene: TRBJ1-1
d_gene: TRBD1
CDR3aa: CAWDRGHTEAFF
CDR3nt: TGTGCCTGGGACAGGGGACACACTGAAGCTTTCTTT

abundance: few
v_gene: TRBV14
j_gene: TRBJ1-6
d_gene: NA
CDR3aa: CASSQGGYRLHF
CDR3nt: TGTGCCAGCAGCCAAGGGGGCTACAGGCTCCACTTT

abundance: once
v_gene: TRBV7-2
j_gene: TRBJ1-2
d_gene: TRBD1
CDR3aa: CASSPQGVLGGYTF
CDR3nt: TGTGCCAGCAGCCCACAGGGGGTATTAGGTGGCTACACCTTC